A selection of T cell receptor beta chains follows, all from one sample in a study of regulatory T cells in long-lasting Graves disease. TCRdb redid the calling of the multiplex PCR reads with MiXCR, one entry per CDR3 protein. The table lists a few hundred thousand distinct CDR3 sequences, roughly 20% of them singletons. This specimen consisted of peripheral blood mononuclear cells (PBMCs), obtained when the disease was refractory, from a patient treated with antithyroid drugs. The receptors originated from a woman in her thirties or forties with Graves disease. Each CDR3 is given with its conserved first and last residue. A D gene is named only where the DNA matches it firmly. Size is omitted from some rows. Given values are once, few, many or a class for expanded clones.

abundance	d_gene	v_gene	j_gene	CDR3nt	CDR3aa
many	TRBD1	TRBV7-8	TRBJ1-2	TGTGCCAGCAGCTTACGAAGGGAGGGGGCGTCTGGTGGCTACACCTTC	CASSLRREGASGGYTF
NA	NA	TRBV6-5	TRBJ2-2	TGTGCCAGCAGTTACACTAGCGGGGAGCTGTTTTTT	CASSYTSGELFF
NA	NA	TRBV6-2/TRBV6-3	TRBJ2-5	TGTGCCAGCAGTCCGCTAGCCGGGCAAAAAGAGACCCAGTACTTC	CASSPLAGQKETQYF
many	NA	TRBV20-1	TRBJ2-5	TGCAGTGCCCTCCCCCGATGGGGGACCCAGTACTTC	CSALPRWGTQYF
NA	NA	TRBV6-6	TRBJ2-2	TGTGCCAGCAGTTACTCGTATCAGGGAAGGTCCGGGGAGCTGTTTTTT	CASSYSYQGRSGELFF
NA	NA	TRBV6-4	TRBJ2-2	TGTGCCAGCAGTATCAAGAAAAACACCGGGGAGCTGTTTTTT	CASSIKKNTGELFF
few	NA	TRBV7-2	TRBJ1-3	TGTGCCAGCAGCCCCCTTCGGGCTGGAAACACCATATATTTT	CASSPLRAGNTIYF
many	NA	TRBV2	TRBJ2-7	TGTGCCAGCAGTGTATCTCCCTACGAGCAGTACTTC	CASSVSPYEQYF
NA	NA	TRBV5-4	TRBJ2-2	TGTGCCAGCAGTACCTATCCTAGGCGGACTACCGGGGAGCTGTTTTTT	CASSTYPRRTTGELFF
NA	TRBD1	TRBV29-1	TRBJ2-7	TGCAGCGTTGCGACGGGACAGGGACCCCACGAGCAGTACTTC	CSVATGQGPHEQYF
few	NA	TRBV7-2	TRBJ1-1	TGTGCCAGCAGCTTAGGGGTGGGGGGGGAAACGTTCTTT	CASSLGVGGETFF
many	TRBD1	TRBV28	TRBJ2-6	TGTGCCAGCAGTCATACAAGATGGGACAGGATCAACTCTGGGGCCAACGTCCTGACTTTC	CASSHTRWDRINSGANVLTF
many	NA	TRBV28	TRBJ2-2	TGTGCCAGCAGTTTAAGTGGCGGGGGCGGTGAGCTGTTTTTT	CASSLSGGGGELFF
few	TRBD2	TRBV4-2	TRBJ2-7	TGTGCCAGCAGCCAAGTTAGCGGGAGGGTTTACGAGCAGTACTTC	CASSQVSGRVYEQYF
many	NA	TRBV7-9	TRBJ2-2	TGTGCCAGCAGCGGTAGCGGTACGAACACCGGGGAGCTGTTTTTT	CASSGSGTNTGELFF
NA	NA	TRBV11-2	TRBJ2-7	TGTGCCAGCAGACCAGACTATCTCCTACCCTACGAGCAGTACTTC	CASRPDYLLPYEQYF
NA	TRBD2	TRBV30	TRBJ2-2	TGTGCCTGTATAGCGGGAGACCTCCGGGAGCTGTTTTTT	CACIAGDLRELFF
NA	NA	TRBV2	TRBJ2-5	TGTGCCAGCAGCCCCGACGGGAACAAAAAGACCCAGTACTTC	CASSPDGNKKTQYF
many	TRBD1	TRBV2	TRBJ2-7	TGTGCCAGCACTCCCAGTTTAGGACAGGCCTCCTACGAGCAGTACTTC	CASTPSLGQASYEQYF
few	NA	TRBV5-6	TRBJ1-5	TGTGCCAGCAGCTTGTACCGTCAGCCCCAGCATTTT	CASSLYRQPQHF
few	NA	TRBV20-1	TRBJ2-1	TGCAGTGCTAGAGCGGCATACGACCATGAGCAGTTCTTC	CSARAAYDHEQFF
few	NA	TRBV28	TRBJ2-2	TGTGCCAGCAGTCTCGAGGCGCTAACTAACACCGGGGAGCTGTTTTTT	CASSLEALTNTGELFF
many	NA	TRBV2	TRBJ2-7	TGTGCCAGCAGTGGTCGAAAGGACGGCGGCTACGAGCAGTACTTC	CASSGRKDGGYEQYF
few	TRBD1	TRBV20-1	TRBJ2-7	TGCAGTGCTAACCGGGACAGGGACACCGAGCAGTACTTC	CSANRDRDTEQYF
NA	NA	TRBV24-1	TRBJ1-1	TGTGCCACCAGTGCCGGTGATTTAGGCAGAATTAACACTGAAGCTTTCTTT	CATSAGDLGRINTEAFF
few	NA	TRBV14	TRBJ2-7	TGTGCCAGCAGCCAAGTTTCCGTAGGGCCCTACGAGCAGTACTTC	CASSQVSVGPYEQYF
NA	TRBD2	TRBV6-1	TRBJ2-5	TGTGCCAGCAGTCACGGGTCTAGCGGGAGCGCCTATCAAGAGACCCAGTACTTC	CASSHGSSGSAYQETQYF
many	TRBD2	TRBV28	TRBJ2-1	TGTGCCAGCAGTTGGACCGCCGGGACTAGCGGGAGTGTCTACAATGAGCAGTTCTTC	CASSWTAGTSGSVYNEQFF
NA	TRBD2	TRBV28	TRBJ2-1	TGTGCCAGCAGTCGTGGGGGAGCGGGAGACGTCGGCAATGAGCAGTTCTTC	CASSRGGAGDVGNEQFF
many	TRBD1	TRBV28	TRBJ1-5	TGTGCCAGCAGTTCCACTTTCACAGGGGTTTGGAGTCAGCCCCAGCATTTT	CASSSTFTGVWSQPQHF
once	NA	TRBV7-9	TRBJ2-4	TGTGCCAGCAGCTTTTTGGACGGGGCCAAAAACATTCAGTACTTC	CASSFLDGAKNIQYF
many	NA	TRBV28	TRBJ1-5	TGTGCCAGCAGACACGGGGGGCAGGTCTGGGGAGCCCAGCATTTT	CASRHGGQVWGAQHF
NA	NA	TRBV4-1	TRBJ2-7	TGCGCCAGCAGCCAAGACTCTCCTGGCTCCTACGAGCAGTACTTC	CASSQDSPGSYEQYF
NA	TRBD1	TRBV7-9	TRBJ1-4	TGTGCCAGCAGCTCCGCCGGGACAGGGGATGAAAAACTGTTTTTT	CASSSAGTGDEKLFF
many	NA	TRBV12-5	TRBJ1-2	TGTGCTAGTGGTTTTGGACGGAGGGATGGCTACACCTTC	CASGFGRRDGYTF
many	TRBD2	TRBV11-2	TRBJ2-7	TGTGCCAGCAGCTTTGGGAGGGGCGAGCAGTACTTC	CASSFGRGEQYF
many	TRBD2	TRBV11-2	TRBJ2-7	TGTGCCAGCAGCAAAGGACTAGCGGGACCGGACTCCTACGAGCAGTACTTC	CASSKGLAGPDSYEQYF